This T cell receptor beta chain is from a study of blood T cells in healthy people across ages (dated by TCRdb to between 2015 and 2017). Background for the entire study: In model experiments, roughly one uniquely barcoded TCR beta cDNA molecule per two T cells was captured by template switching. Using deep sequencing normalized with unique cDNA molecular identifiers, the study measured how TCR beta repertoire diversity changes with age. The donors were split into four age groups: young (average 16 years), middle-aged (about 40), aged (more than 55) and long-lived (over 80). To avoid experimental bias, donors of different ages were spread randomly across the sequencing lanes. The study analyzed two additional independent replicas of 1 million unique cDNA reads from the same blood draw for two donors, one aged 18 to 29 and one aged 80 or older.

Preparation of the library involved 5' RACE. Sequencing took place on an Illumina HiSeq 2500. A second about 7 to 12 cycle PCR used a sample-barcoded 5' primer and a J-beta primer mix. A template-switch 5' adaptor carrying 12 random nucleotides introduced a unique molecular identifier onto each TCR beta cDNA molecule. Each sample yielded at least 3 million CDR3-containing paired-end reads. First-strand cDNA synthesis was performed from all RNA using the Mint cDNA synthesis kit, with priming by a TRBC-specific oligonucleotide. All cDNA was treated with uracil-DNA glycosylase and then went through a first 18-cycle PCR with the universal primers M1SS and BC2_uni_R. The original methods were these. Each sample was normalized by randomly selecting 1 million high-quality reads, each carrying a distinct molecular identifier. Reads with shared molecular identifiers were discarded instead of being binned into consensus sequences. CDR3 identification, clonotype clustering and error correction used MiTCR with a Q25 quality threshold and the strictest error-elimination algorithm. A nonparametric unseen species model with Euler transformation was used to estimate a lower bound on total TCR beta diversity. TCRdb trimmed the raw reads at Q25, called clones with MiXCR and kept productive beta chains. When rows share a CDR3 protein, they turn into one entry using the most common DNA and genes. TCRdb's processing, not the study's, gives the V and J calls here. For this sample the table gives roughly 680,000 distinct CDR3 sequences, of which 49% were detected only once. About a third of the sample comes from the top ten.

What the research found in general, with its limitations: The CMV infection status of donors was not known, potentially confounding age-related changes in expanded clonotypes. The long-lived group showed more naive CD4+ T cells, fewer expanded clones and increased TCR diversity than the aged group, suggesting age selection. Bulk unsorted PBMC profiling prevented conclusive comparison of naive and antigen-experienced compartments. Estimates of total diversity based on one million sequenced T cells were considered lower bounds and underestimates. Observed TCR beta diversity per million T cells fell roughly linearly with age, and a significant reduction was already apparent by age approximately 40. Observed TCR beta diversity correlated strongly with the percentage of naive T cells measured by flow cytometry.

Concerning this clonotype: Its antigen is unknown. Nothing much larger sits one base from this clone, and base qualities are not available.

The CDR3 has 14 amino acids, counting the end cysteine and phenylalanine. The CDR3 DNA has 42 bases and is translated from base 1. Deletion took 5 bases off V and 4 bases off J, with a span of 12 bases between the germline ends. The germline V gene gives CDR1 as SGHTA and CDR2 as FQGNSA. The 39 donors, aged about 6 to 95 years, were systemically healthy Caucasian individuals from Russia. Each donor gave approximately 9.3 milliliters of peripheral blood, collected into EDTA-treated Vacutainer tubes. Ficoll-Paque density-gradient centrifugation was used to isolate PBMCs, with at least 6 million obtained per sample. Trizol reagent was used to extract total RNA from PBMCs, with at least 6 micrograms per sample. The percentages of naive CD45RAhigh/CD27high T cells were determined by flow cytometry on a PBMC aliquot from every donor.

This clonotype was sampled from a woman aged 60 to 75 in good health. The sample comprised blood. The receptor chain draws on TRBV7-2 and TRBJ2-4; TRBD1 might be the D gene, on 6 matching bases. The nucleotide sequence reads TGTGCCAGCAGCCTAGACAGGCAGAAAAACATTCAGTACTTC. This yields the protein CASSLDRQKNIQYF.